Presented here are 10 T cell receptor beta chains from one specimen sequenced in a study of hypomethylating agent response in myelodysplastic syndrome. Libraries were prepared by immunoSEQ multiplex PCR; TCRdb keeps only in-frame clonotypes and omits some of them. The sample has some 3,500 clones; more than 75% are singletons. Sequencing used bone marrow, obtained before or after starting hypomethylating agent treatment for myelodysplastic syndrome (not recorded which). The receptors were sampled from a human donor with myelodysplastic syndrome.

V usage is TRBV5-4 and J usage is TRBJ1-1; TRBD1 is a possible D gene (6 bases). Trimming removed 0 bases at V and 1 base at J, with 16 bases between. The CDR3 runs to 17 residues. The germline V gene encodes CDR1 SGHNT and CDR2 YYREEE (reference sequence). The DNA of the CDR3 is TGTGCCAGCAGCTTGGGGGCCCGGGGCAGGGGGAACACTGAAGCTTTCTTT. Translating it yields CASSLGARGRGNTEAFF. Looking up the rest from reference TRBV5-4 and TRBJ1-1 gives the full variable domain: ETGVTQSPTHLIKTRGQQVTLRCSSQSGHNTVSWYQQALGQGPQFIFQYYREEENGRGNFPPRFSGLQFPNYSSELNVNALELDDSALYLCASSLGARGRGNTEAFFGQGTRLTVV.

The chain has TRBV9 and TRBJ2-1; 8 bases agree with TRBD2. Trimming took 0 bases from V and 7 from J; bases not matched to a gene: 6. The CDR3 consists of 15 residues. CDR1 and CDR2 (germline): SGDLS, YYNGEE. CDR3 sequence (DNA): TGTGCCAGCAGCGTAGACGGGGGGGCCTGGAATGAGCAGTTCTTC. Translated: CASSVDGGAWNEQFF. The full variable domain, rest sourced from reference TRBV9 and TRBJ2-1, is DSGVTQTPKHLITATGQRVTLRCSPRSGDLSVYWYQQSLDQGLQFLIQYYNGEERAKGNILERFSAQQFPDLHSELNLSSLELGDSALYFCASSVDGGAWNEQFFGPGTRLTVL.

J is TRBJ1-6 and V is TRBV7-9; D call uncertain. CDR1 and CDR2 from the germline V gene are SEHNR and FQNEAQ (reference sequence). The CDR3 covers 16 residues. Trimming stripped 5 bases from V and 8 bases from J, with 19 bases between. The chain's CDR3 is CASSPPLAAEDSPLHF. CDR3 bases: TGTGCCAGCAGCCCCCCGCTGGCCGCTGAGGATTCACCCCTCCACTTT.

The J gene is TRBJ2-1, the V gene TRBV9; tentative D call: TRBD2 (5 bases). The CDR3 totals 16 residues. Trimming stripped 0 bases from V and 0 bases from J, with 10 bases between. The germline gives CDR1 SGDLS, CDR2 YYNGEE. The CDR3 DNA sequence: TGTGCCAGCAGCGTAGGAGGGCCCAGCTCCTACAATGAGCAGTTCTTC. This encodes CASSVGGPSSYNEQFF.

This chain connects TRBV7-9 to TRBJ2-3, with TRBD2 as a possible D gene (7 bases). The CDR3 is 14 amino acids. Germline assignment: CDR1 SEHNR and CDR2 FQNEAQ (reference sequence). The V and J ends lost 5 bases and 2 bases respectively, with 11 bases between them. The CDR3 DNA follows: TGTGCCAGCAGCGTTGCGGGGGCCACAGATACGCAGTATTTT. It yields the protein CASSVAGATDTQYF.

V is TRBV19 and J is TRBJ1-5, with D perhaps matching TRBD1 (5 bases). Trimming removed 7 bases at V and 7 bases at J, with 17 bases between. CDR1 is LNHDA, CDR2 SQIVND, per germline (reference sequence). This CDR3 spans 14 amino acids. In nucleotides, the CDR3 is TGTGCCAGTACCCAGGGAGGGTTGGAGCAGCCCCAGCATTTT. Amino acids: CASTQGGLEQPQHF.

The chain uses TRBV2 and TRBJ1-5; possibly TRBD1 for D (5 bases). This CDR3 is built from 15 residues. Germline V gene lookup returns CDR1 SNHLY and CDR2 FYNNEI. Trimming took 4 bases from V and 1 from J, leaving 11 bases between them. The CDR3 DNA reads TGTGCCAGCAGTGTTATGGGACGGAGCAATCAGCCCCAGCATTTT. Its protein product is CASSVMGRSNQPQHF.

The genes are TRBV7-2 and TRBJ2-3; D remains ambiguous. This CDR3 has 16 residues. Deletions cut 1 base from V and 6 bases from J, with 17 bases between. In germline, CDR1 is SGHTA, CDR2 FQGNSA. DNA for the CDR3: TGTGCCAGCAGCTTAGATCCTAGTCCCATTAGCGATACGCAGTATTTT. Its protein product is CASSLDPSPISDTQYF.

This clone was seen once. V is TRBV11-3 and J is TRBJ2-7; a possible D gene is TRBD2 (5 bases). Looked up from germline, CDR1 is SGHNT and CDR2 is YENEEA. V lost 1 base, J lost 3 bases, and 13 bases lay in between. The CDR3 extends over 15 amino acids. CDR3 residues: CASSLGRGPGYEQYF. The DNA of the CDR3 is TGTGCCAGCAGCTTAGGGAGAGGGCCCGGCTACGAGCAGTACTTC.

The chain employs TRBV28 and TRBJ1-1; weak D call: TRBD1 (5 bases). With 3 bases removed from V and 6 bases from J, the gap between germline ends came to 17 bases. CDR3 size: 15 residues. Germline values: CDR1 MDHEN, CDR2 SYDVKM. As DNA, the CDR3 is TGTGCCAGCAGTTTTGGGGTCAGCATGGGGGCTGAAGCTTTCTTT. It is translated as CASSFGVSMGAEAFF. Looking up the rest from reference TRBV28 and TRBJ1-1 gives the full variable domain: DVKVTQSSRYLVKRTGEKVFLECVQDMDHENMFWYRQDPGLGLRLIYFSYDVKMKEKGDIPEGYSVSREKKERFSLILESASTNQTSMYLCASSFGVSMGAEAFFGQGTRLTVV.